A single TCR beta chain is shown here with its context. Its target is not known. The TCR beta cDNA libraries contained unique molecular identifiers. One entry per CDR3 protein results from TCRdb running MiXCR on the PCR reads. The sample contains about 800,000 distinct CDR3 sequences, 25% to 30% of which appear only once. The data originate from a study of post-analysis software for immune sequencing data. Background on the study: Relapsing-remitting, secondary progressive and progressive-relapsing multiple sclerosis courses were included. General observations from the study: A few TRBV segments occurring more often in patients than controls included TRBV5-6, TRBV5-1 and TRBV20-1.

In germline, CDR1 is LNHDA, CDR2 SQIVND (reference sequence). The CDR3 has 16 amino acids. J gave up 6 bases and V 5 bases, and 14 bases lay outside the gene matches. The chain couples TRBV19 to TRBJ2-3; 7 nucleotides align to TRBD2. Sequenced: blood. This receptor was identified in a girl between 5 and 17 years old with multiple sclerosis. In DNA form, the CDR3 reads TGTGCCAGTAGTTTTCAGCGGGACTATAGGGCGGATACGCAGTATTTT. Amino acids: CASSFQRDYRADTQYF.